This TCR beta chain was sequenced in a study of shared clonotypes between healthy human individuals (dated by TCRdb to 2020 to 2021). Turning to the overall study: A couple of women and three men aged 18 to 49 years were included in the cohort. To estimate repertoire size and how much clonotypes are shared between individuals, the study performed deep sequencing of blood TCR repertoires from roughly five healthy adults. Between about 0.9 and 10 billion PBMCs per donor were obtained by leukapheresis. Per donor, three plates each were used for CD4 naive and CD4 memory, two for CD8 naive, and one for CD8 memory. Different laboratories and diverse techniques were used to prepare libraries and sequence TCR repertoires, to increase sequencing depth and limit assay-specific biases. General findings and caveats noted by the study authors: When several donors were compared, the shared fraction of clonotypes was 5% to 6.5% for naive CD4, around 4% for naive CD8, about 2.5% for memory CD4, and roughly 0.43% for memory CD8. Estimated clonotype richness was generally larger for naive than for memory subsets. Compared with non-shared clonotypes, clonotypes shared by all four sorted-subset donors had higher generation probabilities. Because the study included only a small number of donors, the genetic and exposure-history diversity represented was limited. Pairwise subsampling indicated that sequencing depth was expected to affect the degree of clonotype sharing among donors. Rarefaction of sorted-subset datasets indicated incomplete sequencing despite the large sequencing depth. Only blood was sampled, and tissue TCR repertoires likely differ from those in blood.

Using the deep immunoSEQ assay, multiplex PCR amplified TCR CDR3 regions from genomic DNA. Extracted genomic DNA from each cell subset was spread evenly across all wells of several immunoSEQ 96-well plates, with each plate serving as a replicate. For sorted subsets, about 200 ng genomic DNA, equal to 30,000 to 35,000 T cell genomes, was loaded into each replicate PCR. The purified libraries were quantified using a Qubit 3.0 fluorometer, sized with a Bioanalyzer 2100, and then quantified again using the KAPA Library Quantification kit. Every immunoSEQ 96-well plate was sequenced on a dedicated single-read 150-cycle Illumina NextSeq 550 flow cell. The original methods were these. Because the immunoSEQ output held only junctional sequences and lacked quality scores, the filtering could not match the filtering applied to full-length reads. Sequences were annotated with PyIR, a Python wrapper for IgBLAST v1.9, using IMGT germline references to assign V/J genes and CDR3. Reads with weak V/J assignments (E-value above 1e-6), missing CDR3, stop codons, out-of-frame junctions, or ambiguous translated residues were removed. A V3J clonotype was defined by an identical inferred V gene, J gene, and CDR3 amino acid sequence. Percentage overlap between repertoires was computed as shared unique clonotypes divided by the size of the smaller repertoire. Repertoire richness was assessed with RTK rarefaction, the Chao1 estimator, and Recon v2.1 estimates of unobserved clonotypes. Generation probabilities were computed with OLGA for all TCRbeta clonotypes obtained by the gDNA method from several donors. As stored in TCRdb, this immuneACCESS dataset retains in-frame rearrangements with V and J assigned. A fraction of the clones does not appear; measured against another copy, unresolved V genes explain less than half of the discrepancy, and the remainder lacks a known reason. That table furnishes V, J and clone size, whereas the DNA furnished D and trimming. This sample is represented by under 850,000 clones; 72% of them were singletons. Jointly, the top ten make up approximately 1.7% of the sample.

Spanning cysteine to phenylalanine, the CDR3 consists of 17 amino acids. Only CDR3 DNA is held: 51 bases, read in frame from base 1. For CDR1 and CDR2, the germline V gene lists KGHSH and LQKENI. Relative to germline, V is 2 bases shorter and J is 2 bases shorter, with 16 bases between their ends. Healthy HIV-negative adults with no recently reported acute infections or vaccinations were included as donors. Only Caucasian adults living in Nashville, Tennessee, USA were represented among the donors. Magnetic negative selection was used to enrich CD4+ T cells, after which naive cells were positively selected on CD45RA and the negative fraction became the memory subset. Blood was collected by leukapheresis, and PBMCs were isolated by Ficoll-Histopaque density gradient centrifugation and then cryopreserved in liquid nitrogen vapor phase. Analytical flow cytometry was used to check the purity and quantity of each magnetically sorted T cell population. Genomic DNA was isolated from each sorted fraction and quantified by UV absorbance on a Nanodrop 2000c.

With regard to this clone: Its antigen specificity is not known. The input lacks base qualities; no much larger clone sits a single base away.

The chain employs TRBV18 and TRBJ1-3, and possibly TRBD1, on 6 matching bases. The sequenced sample was memory CD4+ T cells sorted from blood. Reading the label with the study, this specimen's cell subset or site is: CD45RA-negative fraction. The TCR was taken from a woman aged 25-40 years in good health. CDR3 protein: CASSPVATGTTGNTIYF. The DNA reads as follows: TGTGCCAGCTCACCAGTCGCGACTGGGACAACTGGAAACACCATATATTTT.